This note documents a single T cell receptor (beta chain) sequence. This clonotype is medium-sized (0.01 to 0.1%) as judged by frequency; no count is noted. This clone's antigen is unknown. This record belongs to a study of T cell clusters in autoimmune cytopenias (dated by TCRdb to the late 2010s). Turning to the overall study: A median TRB sequencing depth of 50,000 to 60,000 reads per sample was reached, and a median of roughly 2,500 distinct TRB clonotypes per sample was obtained. Peripheral blood TRB and IGH repertoires were sequenced in autoimmune cytopenia patients at active disease and during treatment follow-up, alongside healthy, CLL and autoimmune hepatitis controls. The goal of the study was to find out whether patients with autoimmune cytopenia have a disease-specific immune repertoire signature that could be used as a blood-based biomarker.

Including the terminal cysteine and phenylalanine, the CDR3 comprises 17 residues. No DNA has been recorded. CDR1 PRHDT and CDR2 FYEKMQ were looked up in the germline V gene (reference sequence). General findings and caveats noted by the study authors: The GLIPH analysis suggested a lack of physiological T cell clusters in primary autoimmune cytopenia patients, since some 50 clusters were exclusive to healthy donors whereas over 15 were exclusive to patients. In the comparison of secondary cytopenia with CLL, the cluster-lack signature was not observed, apparently because the dominant lymphoma-associated repertoire masked the signature. Shifts in the TRB repertoire, including less even repertoires in secondary cytopenia and CLL, were mostly a reflection of lymphoma bias and not of autoimmunity. The T cell clusters were defined only in silico, and the functional role of the clusters still needed to be validated experimentally. Healthy donors had almost three times as many exclusive TRB clusters as active autoimmune hepatitis patients, a finding consistent with an autoimmunity-wide signature.

TRB amplification used roughly 250 ng of peripheral blood genomic DNA, 30,000 to 40,000 genome equivalents, per sample. TRB rearrangements were amplified by multiplex PCR using a touch-down protocol with TRB-A and TRB-B primer pools mixed in one tube. Two consecutive PCR reactions with Phusion HS II polymerase added Illumina adapters and sample indices to the amplicons. After gel purification with the NucleoSpin Gel and PCR Clean-up kit, the amplicons were quantified by Qubit and checked for quality on an Agilent 2100 Bioanalyzer. Sequencing of the libraries was done on an Illumina MiSeq with paired-end, single-indexed, 600-cycle runs. As for the original processing: Alignment and assembly of TRB reads were performed with MiXCR version 2.1.12 and the default MiXCR reference library. Each unique CDR3 nucleotide sequence defined a clone, and only productive sequences with at least two reads were analysed. Alpha-parameterized diversity profiles (alpha 0 to 5), including the Shannon (alpha 1) and Simpson (alpha 2) indices, were computed with an R script to assess repertoire diversity. The tcR package was used to compute combinatorial TRB VJ usage, which was then compared between cohorts by principal component analysis with ade4. Using GLIPH, TCRbeta CDR3s were clustered on pairs of cohorts matched for age and read depth, and a Wilcoxon test was used to compare cluster frequencies. Once TCRdb had reprocessed the reads, it stored one entry per CDR3 protein sequence and supplied no DNA. The V and J calls shown here were made by TCRdb, not taken from the authors' results. The table kept for this sample lists approximately 8,800 distinct CDR3 sequences. The top ten constitute around 4.5% of the sample.

The specimen sequenced was peripheral blood. The chain is made from TRBV13 and TRBJ2-3. This TCR was recovered from a human donor with an autoimmune cytopenia or autoimmune hepatitis (not recorded which). The CDR3 sequence is CASSPHLVTQRTDTQYF.